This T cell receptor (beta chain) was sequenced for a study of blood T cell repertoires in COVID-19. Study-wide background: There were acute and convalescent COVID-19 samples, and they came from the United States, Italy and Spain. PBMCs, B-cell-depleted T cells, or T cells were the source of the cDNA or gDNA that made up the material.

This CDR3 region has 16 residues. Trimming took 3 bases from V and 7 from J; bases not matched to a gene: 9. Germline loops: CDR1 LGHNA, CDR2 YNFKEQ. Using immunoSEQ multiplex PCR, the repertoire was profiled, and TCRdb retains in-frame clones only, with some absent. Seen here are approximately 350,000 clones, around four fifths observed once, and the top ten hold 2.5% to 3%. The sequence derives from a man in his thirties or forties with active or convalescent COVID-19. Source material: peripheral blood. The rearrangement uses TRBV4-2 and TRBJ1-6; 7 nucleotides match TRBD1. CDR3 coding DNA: TGTGCCAGCAGCCAGGAAGGGGGCCGGGGGAATTCACCCCTCCACTTT. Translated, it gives CASSQEGGRGNSPLHF.